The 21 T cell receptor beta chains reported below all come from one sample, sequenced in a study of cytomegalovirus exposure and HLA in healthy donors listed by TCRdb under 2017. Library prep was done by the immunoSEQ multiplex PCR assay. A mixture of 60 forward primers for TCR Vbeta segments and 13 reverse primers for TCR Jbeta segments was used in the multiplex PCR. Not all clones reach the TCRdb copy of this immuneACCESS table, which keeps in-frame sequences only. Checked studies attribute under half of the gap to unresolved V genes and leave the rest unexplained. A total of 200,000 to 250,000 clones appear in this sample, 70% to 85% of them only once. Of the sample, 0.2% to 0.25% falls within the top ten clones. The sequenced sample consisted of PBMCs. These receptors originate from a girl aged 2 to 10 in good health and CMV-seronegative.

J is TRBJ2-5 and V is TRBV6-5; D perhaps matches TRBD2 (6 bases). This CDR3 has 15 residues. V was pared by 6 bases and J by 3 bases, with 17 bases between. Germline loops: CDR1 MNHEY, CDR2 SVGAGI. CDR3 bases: TGTGCCAGCAGCGGAGTGGGGGGTGCCAAAGAGACCCAGTACTTC. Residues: CASSGVGGAKETQYF.

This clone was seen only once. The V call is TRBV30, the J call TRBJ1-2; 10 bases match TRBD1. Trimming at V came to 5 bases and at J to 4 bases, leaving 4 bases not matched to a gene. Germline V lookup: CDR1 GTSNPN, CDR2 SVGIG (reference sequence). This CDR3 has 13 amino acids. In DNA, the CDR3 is TGTGCCTGGGCGACAGGGGGCTCCTATGGCTACACCTTC. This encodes CAWATGGSYGYTF.

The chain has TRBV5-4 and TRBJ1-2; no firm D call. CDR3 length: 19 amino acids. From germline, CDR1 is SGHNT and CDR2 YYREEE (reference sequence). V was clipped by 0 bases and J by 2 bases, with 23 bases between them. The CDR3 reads CASSLGPPLGRENNYGYTF. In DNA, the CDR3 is TGTGCCAGCAGCTTGGGACCGCCGTTGGGGAGAGAGAACAACTATGGCTACACCTTC.

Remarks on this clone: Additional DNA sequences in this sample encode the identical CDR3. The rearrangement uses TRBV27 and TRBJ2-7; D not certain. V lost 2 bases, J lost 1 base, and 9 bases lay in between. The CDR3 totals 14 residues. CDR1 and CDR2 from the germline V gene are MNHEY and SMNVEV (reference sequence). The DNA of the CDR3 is TGTGCCAGCAGTTTAGGATCGGGTTCCTACGAGCAGTACTTC. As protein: CASSLGSGSYEQYF.

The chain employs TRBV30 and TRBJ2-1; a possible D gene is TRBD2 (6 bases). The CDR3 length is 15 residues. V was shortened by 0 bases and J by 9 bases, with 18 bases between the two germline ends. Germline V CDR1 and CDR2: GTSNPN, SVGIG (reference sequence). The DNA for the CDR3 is TGTGCCTGGAGTGTACTAGCACCGGGCATTTCTGAGCAGTTCTTC. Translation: CAWSVLAPGISEQFF. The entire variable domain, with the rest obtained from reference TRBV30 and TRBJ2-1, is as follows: SQTIHQWPATLVQPVGSPLSLECTVEGTSNPNLYWYRQAAGRGLQLLFYSVGIGQISSEVPQNLSASRPQDRQFILSSKKLLLSDSGFYLCAWSVLAPGISEQFFGPGTRLTVL.

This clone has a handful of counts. The CDR3 spells CASSLAARDEQFF. DNA for the CDR3: TGTGCCAGCAGCTTAGCGGCCCGGGATGAGCAGTTCTTC. The chain has TRBV7-9 and TRBJ2-1; D call uncertain. The CDR3 is 13 residues long. Germline CDR1 and CDR2: SEHNR and FQNEAQ (reference sequence). The V and J ends lost 0 bases and 8 bases respectively, with 8 bases between them.

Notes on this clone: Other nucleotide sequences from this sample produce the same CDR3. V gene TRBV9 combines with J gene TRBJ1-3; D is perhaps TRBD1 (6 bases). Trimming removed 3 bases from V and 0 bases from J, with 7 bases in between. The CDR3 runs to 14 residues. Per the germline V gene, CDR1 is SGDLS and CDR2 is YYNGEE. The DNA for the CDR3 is TGTGCCAGCAGCGCGACAGGCTCTGGAAACACCATATATTTT. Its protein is CASSATGSGNTIYF.

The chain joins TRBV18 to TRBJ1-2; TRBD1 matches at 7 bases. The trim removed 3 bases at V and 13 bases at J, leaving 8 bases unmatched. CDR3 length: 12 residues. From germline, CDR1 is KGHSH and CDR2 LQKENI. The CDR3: CASSPRDRDSTF. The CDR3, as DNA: TGTGCCAGCTCACCCCGGGACAGAGATAGCACCTTC. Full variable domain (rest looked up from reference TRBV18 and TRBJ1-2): NAGVMQNPRHLVRRRGQEARLRCSPMKGHSHVYWYRQLPEEGLKFMVYLQKENIIDESGMPKERFSAEFPKEGPSILRIQQVVRGDSAAYFCASSPRDRDSTFGSGTRLTVV.

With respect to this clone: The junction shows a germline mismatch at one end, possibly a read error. CDR3 protein: CSSSPIGVEQYF. The DNA for the CDR3 is TGTTCCAGCAGCCCCATCGGGGTCGAGCAGTACTTC. The chain recombines TRBV7-9 with TRBJ2-7; D is possibly TRBD2 (5 bases). The germline gives CDR1 SEHNR, CDR2 FQNEAQ (reference sequence). The length of the CDR3 is 12 residues. The full variable domain, its missing parts supplied by reference TRBV7-9 and TRBJ2-7, is DTGVSQNPRHKITKRGQNVTFRCDPISEHNRLYWYRQTLGQGPEFLTYFQNEAQLEKSRLLSDRFSAERPKGSFSTLEIQRTEQGDSAMYLCSSSPIGVEQYFGPGTRLTVT.

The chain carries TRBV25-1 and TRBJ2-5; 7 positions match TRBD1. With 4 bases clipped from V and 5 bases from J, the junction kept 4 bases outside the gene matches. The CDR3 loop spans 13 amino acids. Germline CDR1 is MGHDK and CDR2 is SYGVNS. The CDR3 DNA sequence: TGTGCCAGCAGTGTAAGGGGGCTGGAGACCCAGTACTTC. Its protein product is CASSVRGLETQYF.

The CDR3 loop reads CASSESVRTEQYF. The DNA for the CDR3 is TGTGCCAGCAGTGAATCCGTACGCACAGAGCAGTACTTC. The gene calls are TRBV25-1 and TRBJ2-7; no firm D call. V was trimmed by 1 base and J by 7 bases, leaving 11 bases between them. The CDR3 is made up of 13 amino acids. CDR1 is MGHDK, CDR2 SYGVNS, per germline.

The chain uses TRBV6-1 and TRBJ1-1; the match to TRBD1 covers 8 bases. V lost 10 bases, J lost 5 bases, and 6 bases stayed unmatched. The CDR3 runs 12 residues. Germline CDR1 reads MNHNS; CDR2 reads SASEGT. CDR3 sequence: CAIRDRGTEAFF. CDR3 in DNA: TGTGCCATCAGAGACAGGGGTACTGAAGCTTTCTTT.

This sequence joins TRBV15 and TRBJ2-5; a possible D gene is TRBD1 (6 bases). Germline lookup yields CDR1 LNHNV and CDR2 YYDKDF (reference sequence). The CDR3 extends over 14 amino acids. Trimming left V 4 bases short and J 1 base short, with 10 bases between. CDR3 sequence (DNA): TGTGCCACCAGCAAACAGGGCCTCCAAGAGACCCAGTACTTC. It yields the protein CATSKQGLQETQYF.

This CDR3 is CASSIDSQYRNEQFF. CDR3 DNA sequence: TGTGCCAGTAGTATAGATAGCCAGTACAGGAATGAGCAGTTCTTC. This chain joins TRBV19 and TRBJ2-1; D is perhaps TRBD1 (5 bases). CDR3 length: 15 amino acids. Germline loops: CDR1 LNHDA, CDR2 SQIVND (reference sequence). The germline V and J ends were trimmed by 0 bases and 7 bases, with 13 bases remaining between them.

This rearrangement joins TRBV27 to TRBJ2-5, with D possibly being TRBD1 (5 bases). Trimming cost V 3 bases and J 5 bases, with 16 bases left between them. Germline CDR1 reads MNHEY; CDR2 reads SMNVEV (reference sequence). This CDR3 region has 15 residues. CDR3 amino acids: CASSFLLRQIETQYF. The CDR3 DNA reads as TGTGCCAGCAGTTTTCTTCTTCGACAGATCGAGACCCAGTACTTC.

Here the CDR3 reads CASSQPRDSRGQGAFF. In nucleotides, the CDR3 is TGCGCCAGCAGCCAACCCAGAGACAGCAGGGGGCAGGGAGCTTTCTTT. The chain joins TRBV4-1 to TRBJ1-1; 8 bases match TRBD1. This CDR3 spans 16 amino acids. The V and J ends lost 2 bases and 10 bases, in that order; junction bases with no gene match: 15. CDR1 and CDR2 (germline): MGHRA, YSYEKL.

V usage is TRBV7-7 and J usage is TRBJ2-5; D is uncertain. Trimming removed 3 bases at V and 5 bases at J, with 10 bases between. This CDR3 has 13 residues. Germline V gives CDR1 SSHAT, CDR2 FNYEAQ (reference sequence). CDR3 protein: CASSFHPQETQYF. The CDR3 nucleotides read TGTGCCAGCAGCTTTCACCCTCAGGAGACCCAGTACTTC.

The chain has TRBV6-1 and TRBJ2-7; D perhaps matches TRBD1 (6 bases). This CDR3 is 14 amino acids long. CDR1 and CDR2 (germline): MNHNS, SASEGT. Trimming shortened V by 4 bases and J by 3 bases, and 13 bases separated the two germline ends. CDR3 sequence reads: CASSGQGSRYEQYF. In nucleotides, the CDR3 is TGTGCCAGCAGTGGTCAGGGGTCCCGCTACGAGCAGTACTTC.

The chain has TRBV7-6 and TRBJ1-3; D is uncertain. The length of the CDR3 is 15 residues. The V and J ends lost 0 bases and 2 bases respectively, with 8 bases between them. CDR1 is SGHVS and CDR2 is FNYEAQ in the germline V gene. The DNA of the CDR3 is TGTGCCAGCAGCTTAGCGGGGAGAGCTGGAAACACCATATATTTT. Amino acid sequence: CASSLAGRAGNTIYF.

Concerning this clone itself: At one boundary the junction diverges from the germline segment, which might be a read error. The DNA of the CDR3 is TGTGCCAGCAGTTACTCTGCGGATTACAATGGGCAGTTCTTC. Translation gives CASSYSADYNGQFF. This chain joins TRBV6-6 and TRBJ2-1; no clear D. CDR1 and CDR2 from the germline V gene are MNHNY and SVGAGI (reference sequence). The CDR3 extends over 14 amino acids.

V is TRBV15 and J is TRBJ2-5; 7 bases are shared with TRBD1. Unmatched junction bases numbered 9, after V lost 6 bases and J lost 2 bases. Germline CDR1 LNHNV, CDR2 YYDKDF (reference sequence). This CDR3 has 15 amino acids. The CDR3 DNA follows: TGTGCCACCAGTCCCCGGACAGGCAGACAAGAGACCCAGTACTTC. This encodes CATSPRTGRQETQYF.